The 4 T cell receptor beta chains presented below share a single source sample, sequenced in a study of control samples from healthy donors and cancer patients. The repertoire was sequenced with immunoSEQ multiplex PCR; TCRdb's copy has only in-frame clones and lacks some. The sample shows 150,000 or so clones, 70% to 90% of them seen only once. Sequencing was carried out using blood. All receptors come from a man younger than 45 in good health.

The chain carries TRBV5-6 and TRBJ2-7; no definite D call. Deletions cut 1 base from V and 7 bases from J, with 9 bases between. Germline assignment: CDR1 SGHDT and CDR2 YYEEEE. The CDR3 totals 12 residues. The CDR3 DNA sequence: TGTGCCAGCAGCTTGAGAAGTGGAGAGCAGTACTTC. It yields the protein CASSLRSGEQYF.

This sequence joins TRBV7-2 and TRBJ2-7; 8 bases are a match to TRBD2. The CDR3 covers 16 residues. In germline, CDR1 is SGHTA, CDR2 FQGNSA. The ends lost 5 bases at V and 2 bases at J; junction bases unmatched: 11. The CDR3 region has the DNA TGTGCCAGCAGCGGTACTAGCGGTGCAATTACCTACGAGCAGTACTTC. It yields the protein CASSGTSGAITYEQYF.

V is TRBV25-1 and J is TRBJ2-5, with D possibly TRBD2 on 5 matching bases. The CDR3 extends over 14 amino acids. CDR1 and CDR2 (germline): MGHDK, SYGVNS. The ends were cut back, 4 bases at V and 5 bases at J, with 14 bases in the middle. In DNA form, the CDR3 reads TGTGCCAGCAGTGGCCTTACTAGTTCGGAGACCCAGTACTTC. Its translation is CASSGLTSSETQYF.

The rearrangement joins TRBV5-5 to TRBJ1-4, with a weak D call TRBD1 (5 bases). The CDR3 is made up of 13 amino acids. V dropped 6 bases and J dropped 4 bases, with 10 bases sitting between them. CDR1 is SGHKS and CDR2 is YYEKEE in the germline V gene (reference sequence). The CDR3 here is CASTVQDNEKLFF. CDR3 DNA: TGTGCCAGCACAGTACAGGATAATGAAAAACTGTTTTTT.